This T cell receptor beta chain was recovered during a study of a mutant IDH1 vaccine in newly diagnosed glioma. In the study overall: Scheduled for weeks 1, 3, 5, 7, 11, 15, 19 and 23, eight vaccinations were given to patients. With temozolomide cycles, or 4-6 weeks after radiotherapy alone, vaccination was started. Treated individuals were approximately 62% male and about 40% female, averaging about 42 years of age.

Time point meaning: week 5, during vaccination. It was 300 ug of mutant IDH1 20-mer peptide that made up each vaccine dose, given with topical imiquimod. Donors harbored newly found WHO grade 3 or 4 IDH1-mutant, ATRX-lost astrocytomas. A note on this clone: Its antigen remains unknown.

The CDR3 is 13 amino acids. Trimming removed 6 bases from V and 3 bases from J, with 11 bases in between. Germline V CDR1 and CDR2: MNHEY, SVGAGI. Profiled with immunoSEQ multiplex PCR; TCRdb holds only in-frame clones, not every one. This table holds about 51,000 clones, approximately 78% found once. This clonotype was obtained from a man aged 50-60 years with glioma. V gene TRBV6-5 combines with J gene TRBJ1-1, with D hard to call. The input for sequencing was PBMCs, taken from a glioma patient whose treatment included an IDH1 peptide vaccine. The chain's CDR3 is CASRRTMDTEAFF. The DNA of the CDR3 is TGTGCCAGCAGACGTACAATGGACACTGAAGCTTTCTTT.